These 20 T cell receptor beta chains were sequenced from one sample in a study of beta chain features in type 1 diabetes. Expressed TCRB transcripts were sequenced because the entire RNA isolate underwent reverse transcription. The repertoire was sequenced with immunoSEQ multiplex PCR; TCRdb's copy has only in-frame clones and lacks some. The table lists fewer than 250,000 clones, more than 65% of them singletons. Material: naive CD4+ T cells from blood. The receptors stem from a man aged 30-40 years in good health.

This sequence joins TRBV29-1 and TRBJ2-5; the D gene is possibly TRBD1 (6 bases). Germline V gene lookup returns CDR1 SQVTM and CDR2 ANQGSEA. Deletions cut 3 bases from V and 14 bases from J, with 13 bases between. The CDR3 has 10 residues. CDR3 in DNA: TGCAGCGTTGATACAGGGCTTTTCTACTTC. Amino acid sequence: CSVDTGLFYF.

The genes are TRBV27 and TRBJ1-6; perhaps TRBD1 as D (5 bases). This CDR3 has 15 amino acids. Germline values: CDR1 MNHEY, CDR2 SMNVEV (reference sequence). V lost 7 bases to trimming and J lost 14 bases, with 24 bases between them. CDR3 loop: CASIHRSGSGGALHF. The CDR3 DNA sequence: TGTGCCAGCATCCACAGATCCGGTTCTGGAGGGGCCCTCCACTTT.

V gene TRBV19 combines with J gene TRBJ2-5; 9 bases are shared with TRBD1. Germline assignment: CDR1 LNHDA and CDR2 SQIVND (reference sequence). The J segment lost 6 bases and the V segment lost 8 bases, leaving 10 bases of the junction unmatched. This CDR3 is 14 amino acids long. The CDR3 coding sequence is TGTGCCAGTTCCTCCCCGGGACAGGGAAAGACCCAGTACTTC. The encoded protein is CASSSPGQGKTQYF.

This chain links TRBV30 with TRBJ2-1, with D perhaps TRBD2 (5 bases). The germline V and J ends were trimmed by 3 bases and 1 base, with 10 bases remaining between them. The V gene's germline CDR1 is GTSNPN and CDR2 SVGIG (reference sequence). The CDR3 runs 14 residues. The CDR3 spells CAWSEAASYNEQFF. CDR3 coding DNA: TGTGCCTGGAGCGAAGCGGCGTCCTACAATGAGCAGTTCTTC.

The chain recombines TRBV2 with TRBJ2-3; D ambiguous. Germline V gene lookup returns CDR1 SNHLY and CDR2 FYNNEI. The CDR3 is 13 amino acids. V was shortened by 6 bases and J by 1 base, with 8 bases between the two germline ends. CDR3 nucleotides: TGTGCCAGCAGGGCAGGTGGCACAGATACGCAGTATTTT. Translated: CASRAGGTDTQYF.

CDR3 residues: CSVRDRSDTQYF. CDR3 sequence (DNA): TGCAGCGTCCGGGACAGGTCCGATACGCAGTATTTT. This sequence joins TRBV29-1 and TRBJ2-3; 8 bases match TRBD1. The J segment lost 6 bases and the V segment lost 6 bases, leaving 5 bases of the junction unmatched. This CDR3 spans 12 amino acids. Germline V lookup: CDR1 SQVTM, CDR2 ANQGSEA.

The V and J genes are TRBV12-5 and TRBJ2-4, with D possibly matching TRBD1 (5 bases). Trimming left V 4 bases short and J 8 bases short, with 6 bases between. Germline V gene lookup returns CDR1 LGHNT and CDR2 FRNRAP. This CDR3 has 11 residues. This CDR3 is CASGSGYIQYF. The CDR3 DNA sequence: TGTGCTAGTGGTTCAGGGTACATTCAGTACTTC.

This clone came up a few times. The J gene is TRBJ2-5, the V gene TRBV15, with no clear D. From germline, CDR1 is LNHNV and CDR2 YYDKDF (reference sequence). The CDR3 has 14 amino acids. The V gene lost 0 bases and the J gene lost 2 bases, with 7 bases spanning the gap. The CDR3 spells CATSRDGVQETQYF. The CDR3 bases are TGTGCCACCAGCAGAGATGGCGTACAAGAGACCCAGTACTTC.

The rearrangement uses TRBV11-1 and TRBJ2-1; D is uncertain. The CDR3 spans 14 residues. Germline loops: CDR1 SGHAT, CDR2 FQDESV (reference sequence). V gave up 2 bases and J gave up 5 bases, with 10 bases separating them. CDR3 in DNA: TGTGCCAGCAGCTTATTTGGGGTTCACAATGAGCAGTTCTTC. This codes for CASSLFGVHNEQFF.

This sequence joins TRBV29-1 and TRBJ2-2; D gene uncertain. The germline CDR1 and CDR2 sequences are SQVTM and ANQGSEA. The CDR3 extends over 14 amino acids. Trimming removed 5 bases from V and 4 bases from J, with 14 bases in between. The CDR3 bases are TGCAGCGTTCTTCCTGGGCGCGGCACCGGGGAGCTGTTTTTT. Protein: CSVLPGRGTGELFF.

J is TRBJ2-3 and V is TRBV25-1, with D unclear. The CDR3 has 12 residues. Trimming pared 7 bases from V and 1 base from J, leaving 6 bases between. Looked up from germline, CDR1 is MGHDK and CDR2 is SYGVNS. CDR3 amino acids: CASNRGTDTQYF. The CDR3 DNA reads TGTGCCAGCAACCGAGGCACAGATACGCAGTATTTT. Using reference TRBV25-1 and TRBJ2-3 for the parts outside the CDR3, the full variable domain is EADIYQTPRYLVIGTGKKITLECSQTMGHDKMYWYQQDPGMELHLIHYSYGVNSTEKGDLSSESTVSRIRTEHFPLTLESARPSHTSQYLCASNRGTDTQYFGPGTRLTVL.

V is TRBV29-1 and J is TRBJ2-7; maybe TRBD1 (6 bases). V lost 7 bases and J lost 6, with 16 bases in between. The CDR3 extends over 12 amino acids. Per germline, CDR1 SQVTM and CDR2 ANQGSEA. CDR3 coding DNA: TGCAGCGCCCGTCAGGGGAGCTCCGAGCAGTACTTC. Its protein product is CSARQGSSEQYF.

Only a few counts were recorded for this clone. The V gene is TRBV30, the J gene TRBJ1-2; D is undetermined. This CDR3 contains 12 residues. Germline V CDR1 and CDR2: GTSNPN, SVGIG (reference sequence). V lost 1 base and J lost 3, with 6 bases in between. Written as DNA, the CDR3 is TGTGCCTGGAGTGCAGACCACTATGGCTACACCTTC. Encoded protein: CAWSADHYGYTF. Filled out from reference TRBV30 and TRBJ1-2, the complete variable domain reads SQTIHQWPATLVQPVGSPLSLECTVEGTSNPNLYWYRQAAGRGLQLLFYSVGIGQISSEVPQNLSASRPQDRQFILSSKKLLLSDSGFYLCAWSADHYGYTFGSGTRLTVV.

This clone has a handful of counts. This chain connects TRBV30 to TRBJ2-1; 12 bases are shared with TRBD2. Germline trimming cut 1 base from V and 10 bases from J; bases unmatched to any gene: 8. The CDR3 spans 15 residues. Germline CDR1 GTSNPN, CDR2 SVGIG (reference sequence). The CDR3 loop reads CAWSALAGGPGEQFF. The CDR3 bases are TGTGCCTGGAGTGCCCTAGCGGGAGGGCCGGGGGAGCAGTTCTTC.

The rearrangement joins TRBV30 to TRBJ1-4; a weak D match, TRBD1 (5 bases). Trimming took off 0 bases at V and 7 bases at J, with 6 bases between the two ends. CDR1 GTSNPN and CDR2 SVGIG come from the germline V gene (reference sequence). There are 12 residues in the CDR3. In nucleotides, the CDR3 is TGTGCCTGGAGTGTTGGGGGTGAAAAACTGTTTTTT. Encoded protein: CAWSVGGEKLFF.

The chain is built from TRBV29-1 and TRBJ2-7; TRBD2 matches 13 bases. Germline CDR1 and CDR2: SQVTM and ANQGSEA. V shed 4 bases and J 7 bases; nucleotides not matched to a gene: 7. The CDR3 contains 14 residues. In DNA, the CDR3 is TGCAGCGTTGCACGGACTAGCGGGAGTAGTGAGCAGTACTTC. It specifies CSVARTSGSSEQYF.

J is TRBJ1-6 and V is TRBV30; the D gene is possibly TRBD1 (5 bases). Germline-derived CDR1 and CDR2 are GTSNPN and SVGIG (reference sequence). V lost 3 bases to trimming and J lost 7 bases, with 16 bases between them. The CDR3 totals 15 residues. The CDR3 reads CAWRGTRKINSPLHF. In DNA form, the CDR3 reads TGTGCCTGGAGGGGGACCCGAAAGATAAATTCACCCCTCCACTTT.

The chain combines TRBV7-2 with TRBJ2-1; D is uncertain. Trimming removed 6 bases from V and 10 bases from J, with 10 bases in between. The CDR3 sequence is 11 residues long. The germline V gene encodes CDR1 SGHTA and CDR2 FQGNSA. The CDR3 region is CASSLQGEQFF. Here the CDR3 DNA reads TGTGCCAGCAGTCTTCAAGGCGAGCAGTTCTTC.

The chain joins TRBV27 to TRBJ2-1, with D hard to call. Deletions cut 2 bases from V and 2 bases from J, with 10 bases between. Germline values: CDR1 MNHEY, CDR2 SMNVEV (reference sequence). The CDR3 consists of 15 residues. DNA of the CDR3: TGTGCCAGCAGTTTAAAGGGTTTGACCTACAATGAGCAGTTCTTC. It is translated as CASSLKGLTYNEQFF.

This chain joins TRBV29-1 and TRBJ2-5, with 14 bases fitting TRBD2. Looked up from germline, CDR1 is SQVTM and CDR2 is ANQGSEA. With V trimmed by 6 bases and J by 9 bases, 12 bases remained unmatched. The CDR3 spans 15 residues. The CDR3 reads CSVGWTSGRPGAQYF. The CDR3 nucleotides read TGCAGCGTCGGGTGGACTAGCGGGAGGCCGGGGGCCCAGTACTTC.